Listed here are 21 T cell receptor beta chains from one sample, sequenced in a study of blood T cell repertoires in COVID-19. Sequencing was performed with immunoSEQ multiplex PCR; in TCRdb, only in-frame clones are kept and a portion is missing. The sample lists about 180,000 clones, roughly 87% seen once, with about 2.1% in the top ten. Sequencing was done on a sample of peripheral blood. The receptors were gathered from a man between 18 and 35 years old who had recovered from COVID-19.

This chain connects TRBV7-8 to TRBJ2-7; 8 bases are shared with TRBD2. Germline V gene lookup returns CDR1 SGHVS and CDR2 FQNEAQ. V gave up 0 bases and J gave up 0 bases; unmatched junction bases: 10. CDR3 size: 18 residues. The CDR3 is CASSLAATSGSSSYEQYF. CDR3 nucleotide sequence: TGTGCCAGCAGCTTAGCGGCAACTAGCGGATCAAGCTCCTACGAGCAGTACTTC.

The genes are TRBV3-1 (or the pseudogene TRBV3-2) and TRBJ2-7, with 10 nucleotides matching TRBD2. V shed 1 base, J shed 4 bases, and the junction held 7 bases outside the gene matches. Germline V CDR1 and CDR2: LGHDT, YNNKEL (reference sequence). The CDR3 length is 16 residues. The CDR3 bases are TGTGCCAGCAGCCAAGTAGCTAGCGGGAGTCTATACGAGCAGTACTTC. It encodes CASSQVASGSLYEQYF.

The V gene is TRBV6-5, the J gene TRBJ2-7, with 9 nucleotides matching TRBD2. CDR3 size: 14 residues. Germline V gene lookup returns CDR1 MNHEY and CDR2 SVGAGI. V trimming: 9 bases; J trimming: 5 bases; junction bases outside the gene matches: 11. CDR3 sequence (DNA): TGTGCCAGTACACCGGGACTAGCATCCCACGAGCAGTACTTC. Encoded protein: CASTPGLASHEQYF.

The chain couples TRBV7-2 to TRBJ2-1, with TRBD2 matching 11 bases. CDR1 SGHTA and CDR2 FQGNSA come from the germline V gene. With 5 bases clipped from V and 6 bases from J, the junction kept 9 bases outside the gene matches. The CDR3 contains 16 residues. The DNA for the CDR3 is TGTGCCAGCAGCCCACGAGCAGGACTAGCGGGCAATGAGCAGTTCTTC. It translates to CASSPRAGLAGNEQFF.

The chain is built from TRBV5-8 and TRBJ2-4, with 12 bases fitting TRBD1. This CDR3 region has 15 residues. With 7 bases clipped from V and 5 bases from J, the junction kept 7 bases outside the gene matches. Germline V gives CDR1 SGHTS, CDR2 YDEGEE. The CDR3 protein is CASGAGTGGENIQYF. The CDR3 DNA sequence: TGTGCCAGCGGTGCCGGGACAGGGGGCGAAAACATTCAGTACTTC.

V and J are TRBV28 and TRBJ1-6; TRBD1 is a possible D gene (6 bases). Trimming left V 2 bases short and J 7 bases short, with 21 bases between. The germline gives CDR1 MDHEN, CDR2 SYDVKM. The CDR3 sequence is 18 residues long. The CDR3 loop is CASSLGRAPGTYNSPLHF. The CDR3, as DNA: TGTGCCAGCAGTTTAGGGAGGGCCCCCGGGACATACAATTCACCCCTCCACTTT.

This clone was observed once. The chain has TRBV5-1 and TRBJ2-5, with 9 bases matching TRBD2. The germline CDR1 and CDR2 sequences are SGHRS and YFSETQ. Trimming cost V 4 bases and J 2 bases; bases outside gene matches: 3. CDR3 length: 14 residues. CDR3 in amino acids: CASSQTSGQETQYF. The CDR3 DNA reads TGCGCCAGCAGCCAAACTAGCGGGCAAGAGACCCAGTACTTC.

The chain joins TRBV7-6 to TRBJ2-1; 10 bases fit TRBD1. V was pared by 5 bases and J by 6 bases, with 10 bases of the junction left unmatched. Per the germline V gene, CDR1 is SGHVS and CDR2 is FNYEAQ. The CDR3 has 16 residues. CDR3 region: CASSQIPGTGVNEQFF. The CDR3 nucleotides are TGTGCCAGCAGCCAAATCCCAGGGACAGGGGTCAATGAGCAGTTCTTC.

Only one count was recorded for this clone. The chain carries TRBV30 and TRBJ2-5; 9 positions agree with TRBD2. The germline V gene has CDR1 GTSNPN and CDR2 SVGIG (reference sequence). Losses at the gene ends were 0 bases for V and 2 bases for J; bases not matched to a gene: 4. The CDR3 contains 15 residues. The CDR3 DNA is TGTGCCTGGAGTGTAGCGGGAGGAGAACAAGAGACCCAGTACTTC. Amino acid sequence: CAWSVAGGEQETQYF.

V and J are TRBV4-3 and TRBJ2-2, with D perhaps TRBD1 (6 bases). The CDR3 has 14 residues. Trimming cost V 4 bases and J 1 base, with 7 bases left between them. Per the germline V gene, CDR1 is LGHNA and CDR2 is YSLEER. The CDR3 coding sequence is TGCGCCAGCAGCCCGGACAGGAACACCGGGGAGCTGTTTTTT. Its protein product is CASSPDRNTGELFF.

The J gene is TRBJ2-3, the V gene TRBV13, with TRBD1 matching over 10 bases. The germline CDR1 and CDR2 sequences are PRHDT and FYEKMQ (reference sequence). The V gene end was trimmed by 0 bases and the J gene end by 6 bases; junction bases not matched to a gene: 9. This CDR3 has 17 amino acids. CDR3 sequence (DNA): TGTGCCAGCAGCTTAGGCCTGACAGGGGGCGCGTCGGATACGCAGTATTTT. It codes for CASSLGLTGGASDTQYF.

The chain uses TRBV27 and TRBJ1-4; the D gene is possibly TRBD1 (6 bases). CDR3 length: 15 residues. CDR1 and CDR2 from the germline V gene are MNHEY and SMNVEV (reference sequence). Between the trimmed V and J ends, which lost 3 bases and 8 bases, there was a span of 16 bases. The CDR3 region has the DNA TGTGCCAGCAGTTTGTTCAGGGGCCCTGACGAAAAACTGTTTTTT. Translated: CASSLFRGPDEKLFF.

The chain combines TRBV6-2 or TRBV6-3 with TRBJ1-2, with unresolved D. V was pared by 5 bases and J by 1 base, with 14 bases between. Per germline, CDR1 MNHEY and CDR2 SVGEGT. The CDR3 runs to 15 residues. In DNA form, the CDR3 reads TGTGCCAGCAGTGCTCTGGAGACTCTTAACTATGGCTACACCTTC. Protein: CASSALETLNYGYTF.

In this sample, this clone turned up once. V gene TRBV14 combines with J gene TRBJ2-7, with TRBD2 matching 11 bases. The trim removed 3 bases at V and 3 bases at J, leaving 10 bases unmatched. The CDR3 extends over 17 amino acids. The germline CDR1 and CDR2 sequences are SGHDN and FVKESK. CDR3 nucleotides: TGTGCCAGCAGCCACGGGACTAGCGGAAGTAAGAGCTACGAGCAGTACTTC. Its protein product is CASSHGTSGSKSYEQYF. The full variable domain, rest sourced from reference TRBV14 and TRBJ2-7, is EAGVTQFPSHSVIEKGQTVTLRCDPISGHDNLYWYRRVMGKEIKFLLHFVKESKQDESGMPNNRFLAERTGGTYSTLKVQPAELEDSGVYFCASSHGTSGSKSYEQYFGPGTRLTVT.

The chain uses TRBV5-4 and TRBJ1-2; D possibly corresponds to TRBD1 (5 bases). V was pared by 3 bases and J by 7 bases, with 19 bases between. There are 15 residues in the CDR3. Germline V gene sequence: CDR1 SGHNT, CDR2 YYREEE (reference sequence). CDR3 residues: CASSSPGYGVVGYTF. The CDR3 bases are TGTGCCAGCAGCTCACCAGGGTACGGAGTAGTTGGCTACACCTTC.

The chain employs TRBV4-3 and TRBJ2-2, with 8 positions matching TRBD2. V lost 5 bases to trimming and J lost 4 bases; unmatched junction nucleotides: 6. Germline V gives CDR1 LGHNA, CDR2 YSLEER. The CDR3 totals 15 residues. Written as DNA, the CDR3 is TGCGCCAGCAGCGTGCGTCGGGAGGGCACCGGGGAGCTGTTTTTT. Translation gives CASSVRREGTGELFF.

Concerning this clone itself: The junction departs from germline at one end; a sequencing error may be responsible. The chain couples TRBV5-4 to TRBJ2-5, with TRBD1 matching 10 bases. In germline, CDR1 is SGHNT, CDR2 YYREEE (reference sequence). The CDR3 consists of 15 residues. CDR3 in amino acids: CASRLDRGTQETQYF. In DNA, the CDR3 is TGTGCCAGCAGGTTGGACAGGGGGACGCAAGAGACCCAGTACTTC.

This CDR3 is CASSPGTHSYEQYF. The DNA for the CDR3 is TGTGCCAGCAGCCCCGGGACTCACTCCTACGAGCAGTACTTC. The genes are TRBV7-2 and TRBJ2-7; weak D call: TRBD2 (6 bases). The ends were cut back, 5 bases at V and 0 bases at J, with 11 bases in the middle. The CDR3 loop spans 14 amino acids. Germline V gene data show CDR1 as SGHTA and CDR2 as FQGNSA.

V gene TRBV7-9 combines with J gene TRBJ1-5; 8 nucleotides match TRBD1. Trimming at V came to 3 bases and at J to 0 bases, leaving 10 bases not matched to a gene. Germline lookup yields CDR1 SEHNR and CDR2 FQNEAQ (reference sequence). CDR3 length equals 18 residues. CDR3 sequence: CASSFETGAGYSNQPQHF. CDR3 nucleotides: TGTGCCAGCAGCTTTGAGACAGGGGCAGGGTATAGCAATCAGCCCCAGCATTTT.

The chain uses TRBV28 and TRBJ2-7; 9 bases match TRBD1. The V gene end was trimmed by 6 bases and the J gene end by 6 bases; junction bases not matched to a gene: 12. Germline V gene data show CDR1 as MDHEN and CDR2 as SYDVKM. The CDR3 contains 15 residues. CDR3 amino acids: CASRFYRGRVGEQYF. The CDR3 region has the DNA TGTGCCAGCAGGTTTTACAGGGGGCGCGTGGGCGAGCAGTACTTC.

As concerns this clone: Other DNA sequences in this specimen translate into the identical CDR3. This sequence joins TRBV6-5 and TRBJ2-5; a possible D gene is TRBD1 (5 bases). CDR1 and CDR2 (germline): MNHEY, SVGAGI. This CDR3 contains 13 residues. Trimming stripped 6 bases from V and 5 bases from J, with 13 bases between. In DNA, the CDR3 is TGTGCCAGCAGAGGTCAGGGTGGGGAGACCCAGTACTTC. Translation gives CASRGQGGETQYF.